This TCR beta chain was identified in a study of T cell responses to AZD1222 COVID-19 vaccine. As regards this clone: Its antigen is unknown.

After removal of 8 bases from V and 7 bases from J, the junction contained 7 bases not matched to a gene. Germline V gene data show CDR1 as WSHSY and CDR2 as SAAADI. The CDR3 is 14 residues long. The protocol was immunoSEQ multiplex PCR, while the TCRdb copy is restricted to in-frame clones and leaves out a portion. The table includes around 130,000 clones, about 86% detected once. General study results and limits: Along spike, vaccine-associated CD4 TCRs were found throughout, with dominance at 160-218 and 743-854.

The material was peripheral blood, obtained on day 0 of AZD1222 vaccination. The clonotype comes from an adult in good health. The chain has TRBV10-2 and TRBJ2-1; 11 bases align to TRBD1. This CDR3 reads CASSRDRGGNEQFF. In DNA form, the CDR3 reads TGCGCCAGCTCGAGGGACAGGGGGGGGAATGAGCAGTTCTTC.